What follows is one T cell receptor (beta chain) and its context. Its antigen has not been determined. Base-call qualities are not available, and no considerably larger clone is one nucleotide away. The record originates from a study of blood T cell repertoires in COVID-19 (dated by TCRdb to about 2020). Some background on the complete study: Samples covering the acute and convalescent phases of COVID-19 were provided by collaborators in the United States, Italy and Spain. The repertoires were released in a freely available public database intended as a resource for research on the immune response to SARS-CoV-2. Nearly every sample came with metadata listing a de-identified subject ID, COVID-19 status, age in years and sex. The samples were drawn from the first 160 participants of the ongoing ImmuneRACE study and from 1,254 subjects provided by 6 global collaborators. The dataset comprised deeply sampled blood TCRbeta repertoires from subjects exposed to, actively infected with, or recovered from COVID-19. Where available, HLA class I and class II types were taken from metadata supplied by the sample provider and were not determined by assay-based typing. The material from the prospective study consisted of cDNA or gDNA derived from T cells, B-cell-depleted T cells, or PBMCs. The study at large found these results: The amount of clinical and demographic metadata varied by source and participant and was provided uncurated.

TCRbeta CDR3 regions were amplified from genomic DNA by means of the immunoSEQ Assay, a bias-controlled multiplex PCR. The authors' pipeline ran thus. The number of nucleated cells in each sample was estimated from the amplification of reference gene primers within the assay. To quantify the absolute abundance of each unique TCRbeta CDR3 rearrangement, sequence reads were collapsed and filtered. For each sample, productive Simpson clonality was calculated as the square root of Simpson's diversity index across productive rearrangements. Not all clones reach the TCRdb copy of this immuneACCESS table, which keeps in-frame sequences only. Checked studies attribute under half of the gap to unresolved V genes and leave the rest unexplained. That table is the source of V, J and clone size, and D and trimming were worked out from the DNA. Counted in this sample were about 200,000 clones; about 78% of them appeared once. The ten largest make up 4.5% to 7% of the sample.

Collaborating institutions collected whole blood in K2EDTA tubes following their own protocols. For TCRbeta analysis, collaborators shipped samples as frozen whole blood, isolated PBMCs, or DNA extracted from either of those sample types. From a lookup of the germline V gene, CDR1 and CDR2 are MNHEY and SVGAGI. There are 16 amino acids in the CDR3, from cysteine to phenylalanine inclusive. Only the CDR3 part of the read is kept: 48 bases, read in frame from the first base. Trimming takes 4 bases off V and 8 bases off J; junction bases not matched to a gene: 12. Rearrangement joined TRBV6-5 to TRBJ2-1; the central 9 bases match TRBD2. The source is a woman in her 70s with acute or convalescent COVID-19. Sample: peripheral blood. The CDR3 protein: CASSSHPGSGRYEQFF. DNA sequence: TGTGCCAGCAGTTCACACCCGGGTAGCGGGAGATATGAGCAGTTCTTC.